Sequencing of this T cell receptor (beta chain) was carried out in a study of T cell repertoires in cytomegalovirus infection. Across the study: CMV infection and matching HLA type were both indicated by public TCR beta signatures. Study outcomes and limitations: Pooled public TCR beta family frequency picked out CMV carriers with the relevant HLA. In two of eight donors, the top clonotype was HLA-C-restricted CMV-specific.

Trimming cost V 1 base and J 6 bases, with 17 bases left between them. Germline V lookup: CDR1 SGHDN, CDR2 FVKESK. The CDR3 consists of 16 residues. One entry per CDR3 protein, called by TCRdb with MiXCR from the reads. The sample holds just over 150,000 distinct CDR3 sequences; 23% are singletons and the top ten take roughly 9.8%. With respect to this clonotype: Antigen unknown.

The TCR was taken from a human donor in good health (CMV status not recorded). Some clones in this sample may be carry-over from other donors' samples. The sequencing input was PBMCs. The chain recombines TRBV14 with TRBJ2-3; D gene ambiguous. The CDR3 is CASSQGGVPTRDTQYF. Here the CDR3 DNA reads TGTGCCAGCAGCCAAGGTGGGGTCCCCACACGGGATACGCAGTATTTT.